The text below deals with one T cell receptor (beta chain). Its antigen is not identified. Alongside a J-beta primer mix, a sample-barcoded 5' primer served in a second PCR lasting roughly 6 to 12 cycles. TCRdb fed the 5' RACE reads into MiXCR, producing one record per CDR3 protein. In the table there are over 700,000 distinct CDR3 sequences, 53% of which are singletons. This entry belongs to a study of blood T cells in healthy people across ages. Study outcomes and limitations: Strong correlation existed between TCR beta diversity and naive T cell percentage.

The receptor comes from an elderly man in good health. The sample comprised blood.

The CDR3 nucleotides read TGTGCCAGCAGACAAACGGGACAGGAGCACAGATACGCGTATTTT. Translation: CASRQTGQEHRYAYF. The rearrangement uses TRBV7-9 and TRBJ2-3; 8 nucleotides align to TRBD1. The trim removed 6 bases at V and 14 bases at J, leaving 19 bases unmatched. The CDR3 is 15 residues long. In germline, CDR1 is SEHNR, CDR2 FQNEAQ (reference sequence).